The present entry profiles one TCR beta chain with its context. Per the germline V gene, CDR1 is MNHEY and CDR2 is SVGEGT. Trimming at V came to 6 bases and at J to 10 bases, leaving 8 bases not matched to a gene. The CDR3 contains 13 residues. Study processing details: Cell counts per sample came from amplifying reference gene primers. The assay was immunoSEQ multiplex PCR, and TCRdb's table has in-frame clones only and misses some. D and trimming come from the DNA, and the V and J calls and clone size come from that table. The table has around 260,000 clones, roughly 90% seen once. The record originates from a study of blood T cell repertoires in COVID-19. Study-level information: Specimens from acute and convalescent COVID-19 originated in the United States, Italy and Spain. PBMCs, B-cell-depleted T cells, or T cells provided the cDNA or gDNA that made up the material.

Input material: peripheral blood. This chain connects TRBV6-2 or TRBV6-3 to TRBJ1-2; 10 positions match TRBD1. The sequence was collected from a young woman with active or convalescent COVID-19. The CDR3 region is CASSFGTGDPYTF. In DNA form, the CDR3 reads TGTGCCAGCAGCTTTGGGACAGGGGATCCCTACACCTTC.